This passage covers 14 T cell receptor beta chains from one sample sequenced in a study of T cell responses to AZD1222 COVID-19 vaccine. Clones were sequenced by immunoSEQ multiplex PCR, and TCRdb holds only the in-frame ones, with some missing. The sample carries some 170,000 clones, over 85% recorded once. The sequenced sample was peripheral blood, obtained on day 0 of AZD1222 vaccination. These receptors all come from an adult in good health.

As DNA, the CDR3 is TGTGCCAGCTCAGGCAGACTAGCGGGAGAGTACGAGCAGTACTTC. This gives the protein CASSGRLAGEYEQYF. The chain recombines TRBV18 with TRBJ2-7; 12 bases agree with TRBD2. The CDR3 has 15 residues. The V gene end was trimmed by 5 bases and the J gene end by 4 bases; junction bases not matched to a gene: 6. Germline-derived CDR1 and CDR2 are KGHSH and LQKENI.

The V gene is TRBV3-1 (or the pseudogene TRBV3-2), the J gene TRBJ2-1; 8 positions match TRBD2. This CDR3 region has 13 residues. Trimming cost V 5 bases and J 10 bases; bases outside gene matches: 7. Germline CDR1 and CDR2: LGHDT and YNNKEL (reference sequence). The CDR3 DNA follows: TGTGCCAGCAGCTTCAGCGGGAGTCGGGAGCAGTTCTTC. The encoded protein is CASSFSGSREQFF.

The V gene is TRBV27, the J gene TRBJ1-2; 7 bases line up with TRBD1. CDR3 size: 13 residues. The germline gives CDR1 MNHEY, CDR2 SMNVEV (reference sequence). The junction had 1 base not matched to a gene; V was cut back by 4 bases and J by 2 bases. CDR3 sequence reads: CASSSGQNYGYTF. The CDR3 DNA sequence: TGTGCCAGCAGTTCGGGACAGAACTATGGCTACACCTTC.

The chain is built from TRBV6-5 and TRBJ1-2; 7 nucleotides line up with TRBD1. V dropped 5 bases and J dropped 7; count of bases not matched to a gene: 7. The CDR3 is 13 amino acids. Germline CDR1 MNHEY, CDR2 SVGAGI. CDR3 in DNA: TGTGCCAGCAGTCAGGACAGGAGGGGTGGCTACACCTTC. Amino acids: CASSQDRRGGYTF.

The chain joins TRBV6-1 to TRBJ2-3; D remains unclear. This CDR3 is 12 amino acids long. In germline, CDR1 is MNHNS, CDR2 SASEGT. V lost 0 bases to trimming and J lost 6 bases, with 4 bases between them. CDR3 bases: TGTGCCAGCAGTGAAGCGCTGGATACGCAGTATTTT. As protein: CASSEALDTQYF.

This rearrangement joins TRBV6-1 to TRBJ2-7; D remains ambiguous. The germline gives CDR1 MNHNS, CDR2 SASEGT. The CDR3 runs to 14 residues. V was pared by 1 base and J by 1 base, with 8 bases between. The CDR3 region is CASSEVEGSYEQYF. The CDR3 region has the DNA TGTGCCAGCAGTGAAGTCGAAGGGTCCTACGAGCAGTACTTC.

This sequence joins TRBV4-1 and TRBJ2-1, with 10 bases that match TRBD2. With V trimmed by 0 bases and J by 8 bases, 13 bases remained unmatched. Germline CDR1 MGHRA, CDR2 YSYEKL. The CDR3 sequence is 18 residues long. The CDR3 is CASSQDYPSGRIRYEQFF. The CDR3 region has the DNA TGCGCCAGCAGCCAAGATTATCCTAGCGGGAGAATAAGGTATGAGCAGTTCTTC.

V usage is TRBV6-4 and J usage is TRBJ2-2; 7 bases match TRBD2. Germline lookup yields CDR1 MRHNA and CDR2 SNTAGT. The CDR3 is made up of 16 amino acids. The V and J ends lost 6 bases and 1 base, in that order; junction bases with no gene match: 8. CDR3 amino acids: CASSPAGEGNTGELFF. CDR3 DNA sequence: TGTGCCAGCAGCCCCGCGGGAGAGGGGAACACCGGGGAGCTGTTTTTT.

The chain employs TRBV7-9 and TRBJ2-7; perhaps TRBD2 as D (6 bases). The ends were cut back, 5 bases at V and 3 bases at J, with 14 bases in the middle. Germline V CDR1 and CDR2: SEHNR, FQNEAQ (reference sequence). The CDR3 is made up of 14 amino acids. CDR3 sequence: CASSPPRDFYEQYF. The CDR3 region has the DNA TGTGCCAGCAGCCCACCCCGGGACTTCTACGAGCAGTACTTC.

This sequence joins TRBV14 and TRBJ1-2, with a tentative D call TRBD1 (6 bases). The CDR3 is 19 residues long. The germline gives CDR1 SGHDN, CDR2 FVKESK. Trimming took off 2 bases at V and 0 bases at J, with 22 bases between the two ends. The CDR3 here is CASSQYTWTASSTNYGYTF. The CDR3 DNA follows: TGTGCCAGCAGCCAATACACCTGGACAGCCTCATCCACTAACTATGGCTACACCTTC.

The chain recombines TRBV3-1 (or the pseudogene TRBV3-2) with TRBJ1-5, with D possibly TRBD1 on 6 matching bases. Trimming shortened V by 4 bases and J by 3 bases, and 13 bases separated the two germline ends. The CDR3 has 15 amino acids. Germline values: CDR1 LGHDT, CDR2 YNNKEL (reference sequence). For the CDR3, the DNA is TGTGCCAGCAGCCCTTTCGGGGGCCCCAATCAGCCCCAGCATTTT. Amino acids: CASSPFGGPNQPQHF.

The chain links TRBV19 to TRBJ1-1; 7 bases are a match to TRBD1. The CDR3 runs to 14 residues. Germline lookup yields CDR1 LNHDA and CDR2 SQIVND (reference sequence). The V segment lost 6 bases and the J segment 2 bases; nucleotides outside the gene matches: 6. DNA of the CDR3: TGTGCCAGTAGGGGGGGACAGCCAAACACTGAAGCTTTCTTT. Translating it yields CASRGGQPNTEAFF.

This chain links TRBV19 with TRBJ1-2; no reliable D call. Trimming shortened V by 3 bases and J by 6 bases, and 11 bases separated the two germline ends. From germline, CDR1 is LNHDA and CDR2 SQIVND (reference sequence). CDR3 length equals 13 residues. This CDR3 reads CASSISSVDGYTF. CDR3 in DNA: TGTGCCAGTAGTATTAGTTCAGTGGATGGCTACACCTTC.

Here the CDR3 DNA reads TGTGCCAGTAGTATTCAGGACAGGAACGAGCAGTACTTC. This gives the protein CASSIQDRNEQYF. V usage is TRBV19 and J usage is TRBJ2-7; 7 bases are shared with TRBD1. Germline lookup yields CDR1 LNHDA and CDR2 SQIVND (reference sequence). V dropped 3 bases and J dropped 5; count of bases not matched to a gene: 4. This CDR3 region has 13 residues.